This entry concerns a single TCR beta chain. Its antigen is unknown. Measured with immunoSEQ multiplex PCR; TCRdb has only the in-frame clones, and not every one. Here the sample spans some 900,000 clones, over 60% being singletons. These data belong to a study of shared clonotypes between healthy human individuals. Notes on the study in general: Generally, naive subsets came out with larger estimated richness than memory subsets.

Germline values: CDR1 SGHRS, CDR2 YFSETQ. Between the trimmed V and J ends, which lost 4 bases and 7 bases, there was a span of 17 bases. The CDR3 runs to 14 residues. Sequencing was done on a sample of memory CD4+ T cells sorted from blood. The subset denotes: CD45RA-negative fraction. The sequence was collected from a man in his late teens or twenties in good health. The V and J genes are TRBV5-1 and TRBJ1-1; possibly TRBD1 for D (5 bases). DNA for the CDR3: TGCGCCAGCAGCAAGGGGAGCGCAGACTATGAAGCTTTCTTT. This encodes CASSKGSADYEAFF.